This T cell receptor beta chain was identified in a study of beta chain features in type 1 diabetes. CDR1 is GTSNPN, CDR2 SVGIG, per germline (reference sequence). CDR3 length: 15 amino acids. V shed 3 bases and J 8 bases; nucleotides not matched to a gene: 11. Expressed TCRB transcripts were sequenced, since all the RNA that had been isolated was reverse transcribed. Produced via immunoSEQ multiplex PCR; TCRdb's table is partial and in-frame only. Among over 200,000 clones listed, approximately 11% were seen once. General study findings and limits: Among patients with Type 1 diabetes, TCRB CDR3s were moderately but significantly shorter in every one of the four CD4+ subsets.

This clone was picked up a small number of times. Its antigen is as yet unknown. Specimen: naive CD4+ T cells from blood. This chain links TRBV30 with TRBJ1-2; 11 bases map to TRBD1. This clonotype was sampled from a man under 40 with type 1 diabetes. This CDR3 reads CAWSNTGTGGRGYTF. The CDR3 DNA is TGTGCCTGGAGCAACACCGGGACAGGGGGGCGAGGCTACACCTTC.